Listed here are 25 T cell receptor beta chains from one sample, sequenced in a study of blood T cell repertoires in COVID-19. Assay used: immunoSEQ multiplex PCR; TCRdb lists only in-frame clones, some missing. The sample holds 200,000 to 250,000 clones; 88% are singletons and the top ten take just over 2.5%. The sequenced sample was PBMCs or T cells enriched from blood (not recorded which). The receptor set was obtained from a woman between 25 and 40 years old who had recovered from COVID-19.

The chain carries TRBV21-1 and TRBJ1-3; the table's D call of TRBD1 was not tested on the DNA. TRBV21-1 is recorded as a pseudogene. This CDR3 has 15 residues. CDR3 DNA: TGTGCCAGCAGCGGACAATTCTTCTCTGGAAACACCATATATTTT. It specifies CASSGQFFSGNTIYF.

This sequence joins TRBV9 and TRBJ2-7; D not resolved. The V gene's germline CDR1 is SGDLS and CDR2 YYNGEE. The CDR3 runs to 11 residues. Trimming pared 3 bases from V and 3 bases from J, leaving 4 bases between. This chain's CDR3 is CASSGDYEQYF. The CDR3 DNA is TGTGCCAGCAGCGGAGACTACGAGCAGTACTTC.

The rearrangement uses TRBV27 and TRBJ2-1; possible D gene TRBD2, 5 bases. With 4 bases removed from V and 0 bases from J, the gap between germline ends came to 16 bases. Germline V gene sequence: CDR1 MNHEY, CDR2 SMNVEV (reference sequence). The CDR3 is 17 residues long. CDR3: CASSSFKRILSYNEQFF. CDR3 sequence (DNA): TGTGCCAGCAGTTCCTTTAAGCGGATTCTCTCCTACAATGAGCAGTTCTTC.

The chain recombines TRBV6-5 with TRBJ2-7; 9 bases map to TRBD1. Germline V lookup: CDR1 MNHEY, CDR2 SVGAGI. V lost 0 bases to trimming and J lost 2 bases; unmatched junction nucleotides: 2. The CDR3 is 15 residues long. The CDR3 DNA follows: TGTGCCAGCAGTTACTCGACAGGGGGTCCCTACGAGCAGTACTTC. It encodes CASSYSTGGPYEQYF.

This chain links TRBV7-2 with TRBJ2-1, with 7 bases lining up with TRBD1. The V segment lost 5 bases and the J segment 4 bases; nucleotides outside the gene matches: 8. The germline gives CDR1 SGHTA, CDR2 FQGNSA. The CDR3 is 15 amino acids. The DNA for the CDR3 is TGTGCCAGCAGCCCCCTCGGACAGGTGTACAATGAGCAGTTCTTC. Its translation: CASSPLGQVYNEQFF.

V is TRBV7-2 and J is TRBJ2-7; 11 bases are shared with TRBD2. The CDR3 contains 15 residues. V shed 4 bases, J shed 3 bases, and the junction held 5 bases outside the gene matches. Per germline, CDR1 SGHTA and CDR2 FQGNSA. DNA for the CDR3: TGTGCCAGCAGCTCGTATCTAGCGGGGGGCTACGAGCAGTACTTC. This translates into CASSSYLAGGYEQYF.

The chain uses TRBV5-5 and TRBJ1-3; tentative D call: TRBD1 (6 bases). CDR1 SGHKS and CDR2 YYEKEE come from the germline V gene (reference sequence). CDR3 length equals 15 residues. The ends were cut back, 7 bases at V and 6 bases at J, with 20 bases in the middle. The CDR3 here is CASANSGTSLNTIYF. As DNA, the CDR3 is TGTGCCAGCGCAAATTCCGGGACATCCTTAAACACCATATATTTT.

The rearrangement links TRBV29-1 to TRBJ1-5; maybe TRBD1 (6 bases). V shed 7 bases and J shed 0 bases, with 22 bases lying between them. The CDR3 is made up of 17 amino acids. Germline V gene data show CDR1 as SQVTM and CDR2 as ANQGSEA. CDR3 coding DNA: TGCAGCGCTGCGGGAGGGACGGGAGGGGGTAGCAATCAGCCCCAGCATTTT. This translates into CSAAGGTGGGSNQPQHF.

This chain joins TRBV9 and TRBJ2-7; perhaps TRBD2 as D (6 bases). Trimming cost V 0 bases and J 10 bases, with 17 bases left between them. Germline CDR1 reads SGDLS; CDR2 reads YYNGEE. The CDR3 is 14 residues long. The CDR3 DNA follows: TGTGCCAGCAGCGTAGCAGGGATTGCGGGGAAACAGTACTTC. Translated, it gives CASSVAGIAGKQYF.

This rearrangement joins TRBV4-1 to TRBJ2-2; TRBD2 agrees at 9 bases. Germline lookup yields CDR1 MGHRA and CDR2 YSYEKL. The CDR3 totals 17 residues. Losses at the gene ends were 7 bases for V and 5 bases for J; bases not matched to a gene: 14. CDR3 protein: CASTVAGVQKGTGELFF. The CDR3, as DNA: TGCGCCAGCACAGTAGCGGGGGTTCAGAAAGGGACCGGGGAGCTGTTTTTT.

The V call is TRBV10-3, the J call TRBJ1-5, with TRBD1 matching over 7 bases. The germline CDR1 and CDR2 sequences are ENHRY and SYGVKD. This CDR3 region has 17 residues. Losses at the gene ends were 6 bases for V and 2 bases for J; bases not matched to a gene: 13. This chain's CDR3 is CAISQQGSGMGNQPQHF. The CDR3 DNA sequence: TGTGCCATCAGCCAACAGGGGAGTGGGATGGGCAATCAGCCCCAGCATTTT.

The CDR3 here is CASSLTGPSTEAFF. DNA of the CDR3: TGCGCCAGCAGCCTAACAGGGCCGAGCACTGAAGCTTTCTTT. The rearrangement joins TRBV4-3 to TRBJ1-1, with D possibly being TRBD1 (6 bases). The germline V and J ends were trimmed by 4 bases and 4 bases, with 13 bases remaining between them. Germline V gene data show CDR1 as LGHNA and CDR2 as YSLEER. CDR3 length: 14 residues.

This clone was seen a single time. V gene TRBV11-3 combines with J gene TRBJ1-5; D unresolved. V was pared by 7 bases and J by 0 bases, with 13 bases between. CDR3 length: 15 amino acids. Germline V gives CDR1 SGHNT, CDR2 YENEEA. As DNA, the CDR3 is TGTGCCAGCAAAATTACTATCAGTAGCAATCAGCCCCAGCATTTT. It yields the protein CASKITISSNQPQHF.

This chain uses TRBV7-8 with TRBJ2-7, with D hard to call. Trimming took off 4 bases at V and 3 bases at J, with 7 bases between the two ends. The CDR3 runs 12 residues. Per the germline V gene, CDR1 is SGHVS and CDR2 is FQNEAQ. The CDR3 sequence is CASSSNSYEQYF. The CDR3 coding sequence is TGTGCCAGCAGCTCAAACAGCTACGAGCAGTACTTC.

The chain is built from TRBV19 and TRBJ1-2; the match to TRBD1 covers 12 bases. The V segment lost 5 bases and the J segment 6 bases; nucleotides outside the gene matches: 10. The V gene's germline CDR1 is LNHDA and CDR2 SQIVND (reference sequence). This CDR3 comprises 16 residues. For the CDR3, the DNA is TGTGCCAGTAGTCCACCGGGGACAGGGGGCGAGAATGGCTACACCTTC. Translation gives CASSPPGTGGENGYTF.

The chain carries TRBV11-2 and TRBJ2-1; TRBD2 matches 9 bases. Germline CDR1 and CDR2: SGHAT and FQNNGV. The V gene end was trimmed by 1 base and the J gene end by 7 bases; junction bases not matched to a gene: 8. The CDR3 runs to 16 residues. The CDR3 is CASSLALQRGENEQFF. The CDR3, as DNA: TGTGCCAGCAGCTTAGCTTTACAGCGGGGGGAGAATGAGCAGTTCTTC.

The chain carries TRBV11-2 and TRBJ2-3, with a weak D call TRBD2 (7 bases). The CDR3 covers 17 residues. V lost 0 bases and J lost 2, with 15 bases in between. Per the germline V gene, CDR1 is SGHAT and CDR2 is FQNNGV. In DNA, the CDR3 is TGTGCCAGCAGCTTAGATCGGGGGGCGGGGGCCACAGATACGCAGTATTTT. Amino acid sequence: CASSLDRGAGATDTQYF.

This chain connects TRBV5-1 to TRBJ1-2; TRBD1 is a possible D gene (6 bases). The CDR3 spans 15 residues. V gave up 0 bases and J gave up 2 bases, with 11 bases separating them. The germline V gene has CDR1 SGHRS and CDR2 YFSETQ. This CDR3 reads CASSLGNRVNYGYTF. In DNA form, the CDR3 reads TGCGCCAGCAGCTTGGGGAACAGGGTGAACTATGGCTACACCTTC.

This chain uses TRBV7-9 with TRBJ2-2, with 9 bases lining up with TRBD2. CDR3 length: 16 residues. The germline gives CDR1 SEHNR, CDR2 FQNEAQ (reference sequence). V was clipped by 7 bases and J by 5 bases; unmatched bases: 11. The CDR3 is CASTNRIAGVTGELFF. The CDR3 region has the DNA TGTGCCAGCACCAATCGCATAGCGGGGGTGACCGGGGAGCTGTTTTTT.

This chain joins TRBV7-2 and TRBJ2-3, with D hard to call. Trimming removed 5 bases at V and 2 bases at J, with 14 bases between. Germline-derived CDR1 and CDR2 are SGHTA and FQGNSA. This CDR3 comprises 15 residues. CDR3 amino acids: CASSHGSVITDTQYF. The CDR3 coding sequence is TGTGCCAGCAGCCACGGGTCAGTAATCACAGATACGCAGTATTTT.

The rearrangement links TRBV29-1 to TRBJ2-7, with D possibly matching TRBD1 (6 bases). Per germline, CDR1 SQVTM and CDR2 ANQGSEA. This CDR3 is built from 13 residues. V was clipped by 6 bases and J by 3 bases, with 15 bases between them. In nucleotides, the CDR3 is TGCAGCGTGGCCGGCAGGGGTGGCTACGAGCAGTACTTC. Translated, it gives CSVAGRGGYEQYF.

This clone showed up just once. This chain joins TRBV6-5 and TRBJ2-7, with a possible D match to TRBD2 (5 bases). The germline V gene has CDR1 MNHEY and CDR2 SVGAGI. The CDR3 spans 13 residues. V lost 5 bases and J lost 7, with 15 bases in between. The CDR3 region is CASSPGSLGEQYF. The DNA of the CDR3 is TGTGCCAGCAGTCCGGGGTCACTAGGGGAGCAGTACTTC.

The V and J genes are TRBV9 and TRBJ2-5; TRBD2 is a possible D gene (6 bases). CDR3 length: 15 amino acids. V lost 4 bases and J 1 base, leaving 14 bases between the germline ends. Germline V gene data show CDR1 as SGDLS and CDR2 as YYNGEE. The CDR3 is CASSWTTAPQETQYF. The DNA for the CDR3 is TGTGCCAGCAGCTGGACTACCGCCCCCCAAGAGACCCAGTACTTC.

The rearrangement uses TRBV5-1 and TRBJ2-5, with 11 bases fitting TRBD2. The CDR3 has 16 amino acids. Trimming took 0 bases from V and 2 from J; bases not matched to a gene: 3. In germline, CDR1 is SGHRS, CDR2 YFSETQ. The CDR3 bases are TGCGCCAGCAGCTTGGGTCCTAGCGGGGGGCAAGAGACCCAGTACTTC. This sequence encodes CASSLGPSGGQETQYF.

CDR3 in amino acids: CASSSQGSNSPLHF. For the CDR3, the DNA is TGCGCCAGCAGCTCGCAGGGGTCGAATTCACCCCTCCACTTT. V usage is TRBV5-1 and J usage is TRBJ1-6; tentative D call: TRBD1 (6 bases). This CDR3 has 14 amino acids. From germline, CDR1 is SGHRS and CDR2 YFSETQ. Trimming removed 3 bases at V and 7 bases at J, with 11 bases between.